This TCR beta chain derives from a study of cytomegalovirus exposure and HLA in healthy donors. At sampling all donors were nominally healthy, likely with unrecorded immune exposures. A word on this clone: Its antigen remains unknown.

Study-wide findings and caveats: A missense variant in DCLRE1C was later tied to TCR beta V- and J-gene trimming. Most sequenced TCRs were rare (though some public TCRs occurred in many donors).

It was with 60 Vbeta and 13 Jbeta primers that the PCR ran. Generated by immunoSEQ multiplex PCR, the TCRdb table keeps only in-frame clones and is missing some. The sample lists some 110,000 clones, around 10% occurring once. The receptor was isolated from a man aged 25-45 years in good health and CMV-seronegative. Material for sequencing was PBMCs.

In DNA form, the CDR3 reads TGTGCCAGCTCACCGAAACAGGGCACTGAAGCTTTCTTT. This encodes CASSPKQGTEAFF. The J gene is TRBJ1-1, the V gene TRBV18, with D possibly being TRBD1 (6 bases). Trimming took 3 bases from V and 4 from J, leaving 9 bases between them. Germline-derived CDR1 and CDR2 are KGHSH and LQKENI. CDR3 length: 13 amino acids.